This TCR beta chain derives from a study of blood T cell repertoires in COVID-19. In the original processing: The authors estimated nucleated cell counts from reference gene primer amplification. Produced via immunoSEQ multiplex PCR; TCRdb's table is partial and in-frame only. The DNA gave D and trimming, while V, J and clone size come from that table. The sample carries about 120,000 clones, approximately 81% recorded once. This clonotype was sampled from a woman of 80 years or more with acute or convalescent COVID-19. The sequenced sample was peripheral blood.

CDR3 coding DNA: TGTGCCAGCAGCCAAGGAGAGAGAAAGCAGTTCTTC. Its translation is CASSQGERKQFF. This chain uses TRBV3-1 (or the pseudogene TRBV3-2) with TRBJ2-1; D gene ambiguous. The V gene lost 1 base and the J gene lost 11 bases, with 9 bases spanning the gap. The CDR3 runs 12 residues. Germline V gives CDR1 LGHDT, CDR2 YNNKEL (reference sequence).